This T cell receptor beta chain was observed in a study of early T cells in non-severe SARS-CoV-2 infection. Study background: Unpaired chains resulted from sequencing bulk RNA of unsorted whole blood.

Individual cDNA molecules received unique molecular identifiers. TCRdb analysed the 5' RACE reads with MiXCR anew, one entry per CDR3 protein. This repertoire shows some 96,000 distinct CDR3 sequences, roughly 11% found once; its top ten account for approximately 4.5%. This clonotype came up a few times. This receptor was obtained from an adult who was a healthcare worker with PCR-confirmed SARS-CoV-2 infection or an uninfected control (not recorded which). The material sequenced was whole blood, taken at baseline.

DNA for the CDR3: TGTGCCAGCAGCTTTGGCGGGGATAATTCACCCCTCCACTTT. Protein: CASSFGGDNSPLHF. The V gene is TRBV7-6, the J gene TRBJ1-6; D uncertain. Germline V gives CDR1 SGHVS, CDR2 FNYEAQ. Trimming cost V 3 bases and J 5 bases, with 8 bases left between them. This CDR3 region has 14 residues.